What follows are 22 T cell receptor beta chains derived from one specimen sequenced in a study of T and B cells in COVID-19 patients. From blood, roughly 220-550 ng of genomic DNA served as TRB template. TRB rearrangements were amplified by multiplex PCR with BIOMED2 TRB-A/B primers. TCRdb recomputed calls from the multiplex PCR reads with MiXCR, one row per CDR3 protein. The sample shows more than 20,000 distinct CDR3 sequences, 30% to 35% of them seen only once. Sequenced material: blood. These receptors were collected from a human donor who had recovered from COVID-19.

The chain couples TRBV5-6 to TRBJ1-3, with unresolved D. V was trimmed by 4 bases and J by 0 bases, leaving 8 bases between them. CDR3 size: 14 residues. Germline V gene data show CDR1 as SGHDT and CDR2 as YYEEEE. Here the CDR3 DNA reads TGTGCCAGCAGCGCCGCGGCCTCTGGAAACACCATATATTTT. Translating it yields CASSAAASGNTIYF. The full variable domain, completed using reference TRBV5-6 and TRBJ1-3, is DAGVTQSPTHLIKTRGQQVTLRCSPKSGHDTVSWYQQALGQGPQFIFQYYEEEERQRGNFPDRFSGHQFPNYSSELNVNALLLGDSALYLCASSAAASGNTIYFGEGSWLTVV.

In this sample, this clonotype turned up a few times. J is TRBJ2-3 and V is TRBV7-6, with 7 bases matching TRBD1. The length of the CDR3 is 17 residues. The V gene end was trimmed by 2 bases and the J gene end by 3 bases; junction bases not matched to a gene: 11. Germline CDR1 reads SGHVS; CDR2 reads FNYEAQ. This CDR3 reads CASSLKGGDYLTDTQYF. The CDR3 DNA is TGTGCCAGCAGCTTAAAAGGGGGCGATTATCTGACAGATACGCAGTATTTT.

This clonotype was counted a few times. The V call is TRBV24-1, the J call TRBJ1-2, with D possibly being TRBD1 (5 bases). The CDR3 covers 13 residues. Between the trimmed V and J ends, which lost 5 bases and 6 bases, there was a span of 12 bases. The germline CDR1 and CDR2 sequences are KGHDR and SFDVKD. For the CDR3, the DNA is TGTGCCACCAGTGCCCCGCGGGGGGATGGCTACACCTTC. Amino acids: CATSAPRGDGYTF.

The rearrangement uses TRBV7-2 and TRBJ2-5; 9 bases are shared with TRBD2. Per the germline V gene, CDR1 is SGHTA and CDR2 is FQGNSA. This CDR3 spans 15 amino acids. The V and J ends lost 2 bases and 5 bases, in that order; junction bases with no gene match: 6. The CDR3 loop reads CASSLMSGGRETQYF. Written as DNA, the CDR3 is TGTGCCAGCAGCTTAATGAGCGGGGGGCGGGAGACCCAGTACTTC.

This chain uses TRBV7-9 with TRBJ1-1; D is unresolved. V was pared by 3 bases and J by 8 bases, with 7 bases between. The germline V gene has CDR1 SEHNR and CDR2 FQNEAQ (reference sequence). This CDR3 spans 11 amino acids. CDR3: CASSFAWEAFF. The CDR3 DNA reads TGTGCCAGCAGCTTCGCATGGGAAGCTTTCTTT.

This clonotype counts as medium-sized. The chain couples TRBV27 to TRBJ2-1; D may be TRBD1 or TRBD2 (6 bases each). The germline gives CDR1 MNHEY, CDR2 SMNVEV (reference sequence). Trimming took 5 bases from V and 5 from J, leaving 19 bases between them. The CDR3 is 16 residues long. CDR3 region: CASSLPLGGGNNEQFF. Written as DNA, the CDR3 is TGTGCCAGCAGTCTGCCCCTCGGGGGCGGAAACAATGAGCAGTTCTTC.

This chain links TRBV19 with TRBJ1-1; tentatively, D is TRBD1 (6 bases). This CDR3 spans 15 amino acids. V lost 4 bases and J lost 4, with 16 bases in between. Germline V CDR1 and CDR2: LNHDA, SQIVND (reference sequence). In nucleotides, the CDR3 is TGTGCCAGTAGTACCGTACAGGGAGGCCGCACTGAAGCTTTCTTT. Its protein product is CASSTVQGGRTEAFF.

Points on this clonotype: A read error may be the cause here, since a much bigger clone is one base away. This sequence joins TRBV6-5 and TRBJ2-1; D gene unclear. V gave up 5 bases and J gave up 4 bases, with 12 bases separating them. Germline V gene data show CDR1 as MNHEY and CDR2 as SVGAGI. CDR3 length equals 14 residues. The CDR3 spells CASSDQEGYNEQFF. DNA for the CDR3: TGTGCCAGCAGTGACCAGGAAGGTTACAATGAGCAGTTCTTC.

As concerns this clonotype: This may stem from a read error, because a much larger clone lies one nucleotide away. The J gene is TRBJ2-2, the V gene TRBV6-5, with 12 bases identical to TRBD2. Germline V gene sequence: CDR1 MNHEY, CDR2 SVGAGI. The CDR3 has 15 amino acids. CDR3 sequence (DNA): TGTGCCTGCAGTTACTCTAGCGGGGGGGCCGGGGAGCTGTTTTTT. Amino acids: CACSYSSGGAGELFF.

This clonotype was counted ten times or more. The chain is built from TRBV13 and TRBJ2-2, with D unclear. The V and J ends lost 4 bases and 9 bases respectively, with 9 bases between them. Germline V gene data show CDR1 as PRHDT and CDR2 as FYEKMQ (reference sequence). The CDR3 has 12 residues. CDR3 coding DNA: TGTGCCAGCAGCTCCCGGTGGAGGGAGCTGTTTTTT. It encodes CASSSRWRELFF. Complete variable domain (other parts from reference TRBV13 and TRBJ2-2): AAGVIQSPRHLIKEKRETATLKCYPIPRHDTVYWYQQGPGQDPQFLISFYEKMQSDKGSIPDRFSAQQFSDYHSELNMSSLELGDSALYFCASSSRWRELFFGEGSRLTVL.

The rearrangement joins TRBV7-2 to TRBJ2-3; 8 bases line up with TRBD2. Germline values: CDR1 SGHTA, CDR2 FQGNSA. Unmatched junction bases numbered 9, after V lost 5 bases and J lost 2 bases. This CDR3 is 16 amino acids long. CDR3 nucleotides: TGTGCCAGCAGCGTCGTGCCGGGAGGGTCCACAGATACGCAGTATTTT. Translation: CASSVVPGGSTDTQYF.

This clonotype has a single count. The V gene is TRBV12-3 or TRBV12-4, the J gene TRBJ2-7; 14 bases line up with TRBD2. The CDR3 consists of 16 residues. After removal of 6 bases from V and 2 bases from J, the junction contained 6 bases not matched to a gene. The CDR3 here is CASSPGLAGETYEQYF. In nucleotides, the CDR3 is TGTGCCAGCAGCCCGGGACTAGCGGGAGAAACCTACGAGCAGTACTTC.

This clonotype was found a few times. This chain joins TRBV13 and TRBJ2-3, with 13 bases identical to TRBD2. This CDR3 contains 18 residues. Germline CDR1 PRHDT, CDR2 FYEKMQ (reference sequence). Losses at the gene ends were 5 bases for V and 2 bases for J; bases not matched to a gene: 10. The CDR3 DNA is TGTGCCAGCAGCCTGGGACTAGCGGGGCCGTTAAACACAGATACGCAGTATTTT. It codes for CASSLGLAGPLNTDTQYF.

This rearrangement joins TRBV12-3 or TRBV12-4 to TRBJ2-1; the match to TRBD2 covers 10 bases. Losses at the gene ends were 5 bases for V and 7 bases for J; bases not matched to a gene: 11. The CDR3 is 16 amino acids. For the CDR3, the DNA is TGTGCCAGCAGTGGAAAAAGCGGGAGGGCCATAAATGAGCAGTTCTTC. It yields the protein CASSGKSGRAINEQFF.

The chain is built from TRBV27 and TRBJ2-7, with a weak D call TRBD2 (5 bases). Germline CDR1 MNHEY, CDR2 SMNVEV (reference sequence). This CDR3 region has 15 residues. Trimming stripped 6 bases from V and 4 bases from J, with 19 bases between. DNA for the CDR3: TGTGCCAGCAGCTCCCATGGGGAGAAGAAGTACGAGCAGTACTTC. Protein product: CASSSHGEKKYEQYF.

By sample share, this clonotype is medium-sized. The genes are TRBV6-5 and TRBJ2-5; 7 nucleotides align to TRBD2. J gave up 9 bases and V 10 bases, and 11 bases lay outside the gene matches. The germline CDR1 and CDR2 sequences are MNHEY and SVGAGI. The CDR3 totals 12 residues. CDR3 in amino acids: CATWDYPTAQYF. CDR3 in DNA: TGTGCCACCTGGGACTACCCCACGGCCCAGTACTTC.

CDR3 bases: TGTGCCAGCAGCACCGATAGCGGGAGGTCCACAGATACGCAGTATTTT. Amino acids: CASSTDSGRSTDTQYF. The chain recombines TRBV5-4 with TRBJ2-3; 10 positions match TRBD2. The CDR3 consists of 16 residues. The germline CDR1 and CDR2 sequences are SGHNT and YYREEE (reference sequence). Unmatched junction bases numbered 7, after V lost 4 bases and J lost 2 bases.

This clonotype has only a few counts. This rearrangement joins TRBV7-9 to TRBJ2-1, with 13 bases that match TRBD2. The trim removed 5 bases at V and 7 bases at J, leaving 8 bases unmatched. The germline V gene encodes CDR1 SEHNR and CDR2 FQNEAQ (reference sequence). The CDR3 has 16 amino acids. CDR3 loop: CASSPTSGRASNEQFF. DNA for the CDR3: TGTGCCAGCAGCCCAACTAGCGGGAGGGCTTCAAATGAGCAGTTCTTC.

The CDR3 sequence is CASKRQETQYF. Here the CDR3 DNA reads TGTGCCAGCAAGCGTCAAGAGACCCAGTACTTC. The chain is built from TRBV2 and TRBJ2-5, with D unresolved. Trimming removed 7 bases from V and 2 bases from J, with 5 bases in between. This CDR3 is built from 11 residues. Germline V gives CDR1 SNHLY, CDR2 FYNNEI.

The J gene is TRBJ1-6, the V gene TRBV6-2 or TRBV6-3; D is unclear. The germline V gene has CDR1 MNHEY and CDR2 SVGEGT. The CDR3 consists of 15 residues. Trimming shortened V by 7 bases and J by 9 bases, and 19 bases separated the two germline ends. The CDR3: CASKGGEGSFSPLHF. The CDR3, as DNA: TGTGCCAGCAAAGGAGGAGAGGGAAGTTTTTCACCCCTCCACTTT.

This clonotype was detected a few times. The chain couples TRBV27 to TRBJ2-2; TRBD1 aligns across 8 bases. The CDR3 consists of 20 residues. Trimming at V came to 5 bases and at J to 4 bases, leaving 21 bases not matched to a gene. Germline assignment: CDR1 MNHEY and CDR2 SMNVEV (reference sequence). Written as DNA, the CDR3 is TGTGCCAGCAGTCCCCTAATTCTCAGGGGGCGCGTGAGGGGCACCGGGGAGCTGTTTTTT. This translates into CASSPLILRGRVRGTGELFF.

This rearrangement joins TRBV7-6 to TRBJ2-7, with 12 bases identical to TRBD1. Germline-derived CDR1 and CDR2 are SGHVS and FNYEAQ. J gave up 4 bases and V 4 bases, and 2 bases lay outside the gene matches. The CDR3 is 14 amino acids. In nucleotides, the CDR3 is TGTGCCAGCAGCTCGGGACAGGGGGCTTACGAGCAGTACTTC. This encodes CASSSGQGAYEQYF.